The 6 T cell receptor beta chains reported below all come from one sample, sequenced in a study of cytomegalovirus exposure and HLA in healthy donors. A multiplex PCR was run with 60 Vbeta primers and 13 Jbeta primers. The data were produced by immunoSEQ multiplex PCR, yet TCRdb's version contains in-frame clones alone and is incomplete. The sample lists 90,000 to 100,000 clones, 65% to 85% seen once, with about 20% in the top ten. Sequences were obtained from PBMCs. These receptors all come from a woman aged 60-75 years in good health and CMV-seropositive.

The chain uses TRBV19 and TRBJ2-4; possibly TRBD2 for D (6 bases). From germline, CDR1 is LNHDA and CDR2 SQIVND (reference sequence). The CDR3 consists of 20 residues. Trimming removed 3 bases at V and 0 bases at J, with 24 bases between. The CDR3 is CASSIISGRTQNLAKNIQYF. CDR3 nucleotide sequence: TGTGCCAGTAGTATCATCAGCGGGCGCACGCAGAACTTAGCCAAAAACATTCAGTACTTC.

A few counts support this clone. The gene calls are TRBV15 and TRBJ2-1, with D possibly being TRBD2 (5 bases). The germline V and J ends were trimmed by 4 bases and 16 bases, with 14 bases remaining between them. CDR3 size: 11 residues. The germline V gene encodes CDR1 LNHNV and CDR2 YYDKDF (reference sequence). The CDR3 nucleotides read TGTGCCACCAGCAAGGAGGACTTTCAATTCTTC. Translation gives CATSKEDFQFF. Together with reference TRBV15 and TRBJ2-1, the CDR3 gives the full variable domain: DAMVIQNPRYQVTQFGKPVTLSCSQTLNHNVMYWYQQKSSQAPKLLFHYYDKDFNNEADTPDNFQSRRPNTSFCFLDIRSPGLGDTAMYLCATSKEDFQFFGPGTRLTVL.

This clone appeared a few times. This sequence joins TRBV18 and TRBJ1-1; D is unresolved. V was clipped by 1 base and J by 6 bases, with 9 bases between them. Germline assignment: CDR1 KGHSH and CDR2 LQKENI. This CDR3 spans 13 amino acids. CDR3 nucleotide sequence: TGTGCCAGCTCACCACGTGGTTCGGCTGAAGCTTTCTTT. This codes for CASSPRGSAEAFF.

This clone was detected only once. This chain uses TRBV5-8 with TRBJ2-1; D might be TRBD1 (6 bases). Trimming took 2 bases from V and 0 from J, leaving 15 bases between them. Germline V gene sequence: CDR1 SGHTS, CDR2 YDEGEE. This CDR3 spans 17 amino acids. CDR3 in amino acids: CASSFLQGLSSYNEQFF. The CDR3 region has the DNA TGTGCCAGCAGCTTCCTACAGGGCCTGAGCTCCTACAATGAGCAGTTCTTC.

The J gene is TRBJ2-1, the V gene TRBV5-6, with D tentatively TRBD2 (5 bases). The V end was cut by 3 bases, the J end by 13 bases, with 17 bases between. The length of the CDR3 is 13 residues. Germline V gives CDR1 SGHDT, CDR2 YYEEEE. The CDR3: CASSYGNWVDQFF. The CDR3 DNA reads as TGTGCCAGCAGCTACGGGAATTGGGTGGACCAGTTCTTC.

This chain links TRBV5-1 with TRBJ1-1; 7 bases map to TRBD1. The CDR3 contains 14 residues. Losses at the gene ends were 1 base for V and 4 bases for J; bases not matched to a gene: 4. Germline lookup yields CDR1 SGHRS and CDR2 YFSETQ. The CDR3 DNA sequence: TGCGCCAGCAGCTTGATCAGGGGGACCACTGAAGCTTTCTTT. Translating gives CASSLIRGTTEAFF. Drawing the rest from reference TRBV5-1 and TRBJ1-1, the complete variable domain is KAGVTQTPRYLIKTRGQQVTLSCSPISGHRSVSWYQQTPGQGLQFLFEYFSETQRNKGNFPGRFSGRQFSNSRSEMNVSTLELGDSALYLCASSLIRGTTEAFFGQGTRLTVV.